This T cell receptor beta chain was recovered during a study of cytomegalovirus exposure and HLA in healthy donors. Overall study context: Researchers found that about four fifths of some 400 genotyped donors fell within the Caucasian-associated ancestry cluster.

This CDR3 is built from 15 residues. Germline V gene sequence: CDR1 SGHVS, CDR2 FNYEAQ. With 6 bases clipped from V and 0 bases from J, the junction kept 6 bases outside the gene matches. Of note for this clone: The antigen is unknown.

Broader study findings: The study put 150 or so TCR beta chains on its list as cytomegalovirus-associated. Many donors shared some public TCRs, even though most TCR sequences were rare. A later analysis, which compared TCR beta chains of equal frequency, found the HLA-associated ones more clonally expanded.

Researchers ran the PCR with 60 Vbeta and 13 Jbeta primers. Generated by immunoSEQ multiplex PCR, the TCRdb table keeps only in-frame clones and is missing some. The profile covers 100,000 to 120,000 clones, with around 80% appearing a single time and approximately 5.1% taken by the ten largest. The chain has TRBV7-6 and TRBJ2-7; 9 bases align to TRBD1. Sequencing was done on a sample of PBMCs. This TCR derives from a male donor in good health and CMV-seronegative. In nucleotides, the CDR3 is TGTGCCAGCAGTTCCGGGACAGGGTCCTCCTACGAGCAGTACTTC. Protein product: CASSSGTGSSYEQYF.